Following are 28 T cell receptor beta chains from one sample sequenced in a study of blood T cells in healthy people across ages. With a J-beta primer mix and a sample-barcoded 5' primer, a second PCR ran about 6 to 11 cycles. TCRdb used MiXCR to reprocess the 5' RACE reads, holding one entry per CDR3 protein. The sample contains 850,000 to 1,300,000 distinct CDR3 sequences, more than 35% of which appear only once. The specimen was blood. The receptors were gathered from an older woman in good health.

This clonotype was seen more than once but under ten times. V and J are TRBV7-6 and TRBJ1-5; D is undetermined. The germline V gene has CDR1 SGHVS and CDR2 FNYEAQ. The V end lost 1 base, the J end lost 7 bases, and 23 bases lay between the germline ends. The CDR3 covers 18 residues. The CDR3: CASSLEPPPGVGWQPQHF. The DNA for the CDR3 is TGTGCCAGCAGCTTAGAGCCCCCGCCCGGGGTGGGATGGCAGCCCCAGCATTTT.

Here the CDR3 reads CASSLNSGSDNNEQFF. The CDR3 coding sequence is TGCGCCAGCAGCTTGAATAGCGGGAGTGACAACAATGAGCAGTTCTTC. The V and J genes are TRBV5-1 and TRBJ2-1; 9 nucleotides agree with TRBD2. The J segment lost 5 bases and the V segment lost 1 base, leaving 7 bases of the junction unmatched. Germline CDR1 and CDR2: SGHRS and YFSETQ. This CDR3 comprises 16 residues.

The chain uses TRBV6-1 and TRBJ2-1; D may be TRBD1 (6 bases). This CDR3 spans 18 amino acids. Germline V lookup: CDR1 MNHNS, CDR2 SASEGT. Trimming took 1 base from V and 5 from J, leaving 21 bases between them. The CDR3 is CASSEGFTGLGTDNEQFF. CDR3 bases: TGTGCCAGCAGTGAAGGGTTTACAGGGTTGGGTACAGACAATGAGCAGTTCTTC.

With respect to this clonotype: This sequence may be a read error, since a much larger clone differs from it by one base. The chain combines TRBV2 with TRBJ1-6, with 9 bases matching TRBD1. The V gene end was trimmed by 6 bases and the J gene end by 8 bases; junction bases not matched to a gene: 2. The CDR3 runs 13 residues. The germline V gene has CDR1 SNHLY and CDR2 FYNNEI. The CDR3, as DNA: TGTGCCAGCAGGGGACAGGGTCATTCACCCCTCCACTTT. Protein: CASRGQGHSPLHF.

The CDR3 region is CASNLGLAGYEQYF. Here the CDR3 DNA reads TGTGCCAGCAACCTGGGACTAGCCGGGTACGAGCAGTACTTC. The chain couples TRBV2 to TRBJ2-5, with TRBD2 identical over 9 bases. The J call is in doubt because the DNA end fits TRBJ2-7 better. The CDR3 covers 14 residues. Germline CDR1 and CDR2: SNHLY and FYNNEI.

V usage is TRBV20-1 and J usage is TRBJ2-1, with TRBD2 matching 8 bases. The junction had 5 bases not matched to a gene; V was cut back by 5 bases and J by 2 bases. CDR1 is DFQATT, CDR2 SNEGSKA, per germline (reference sequence). The CDR3 sequence is 14 residues long. CDR3 DNA: TGCAGTGCTTACCTAGCGGGTACCTACAATGAGCAGTTCTTC. Amino acid sequence: CSAYLAGTYNEQFF.

In this sample, this clonotype turned up a few times. The chain uses TRBV20-1 and TRBJ2-1; 7 bases match TRBD2. The trim removed 0 bases at V and 8 bases at J, leaving 13 bases unmatched. Germline loops: CDR1 DFQATT, CDR2 SNEGSKA (reference sequence). This CDR3 has 16 amino acids. The CDR3 DNA reads TGCAGTGCTAGAGACCCGACTAGCCCATCAGACCATGAGCAGTTCTTC. It yields the protein CSARDPTSPSDHEQFF.

The rearrangement joins TRBV11-1 to TRBJ2-7; the D gene is possibly TRBD2 (6 bases). The J call is in doubt because the DNA end fits TRBJ2-5 better. The CDR3 length is 16 residues. Germline CDR1 and CDR2: SGHAT and FQDESV (reference sequence). DNA for the CDR3: TGTGCCAGCAGACCTTATATTGGGGGAGGTCAAGAGACCCAGTACTTC. Amino acids: CASRPYIGGGQETQYF.

The CDR3, as DNA: TGCGCCAGCAGCGCGCCACGGGACAGGGAGGCAGATACGCAGTATTTT. This encodes CASSAPRDREADTQYF. The rearrangement links TRBV5-1 to TRBJ2-3; 9 bases fit TRBD1. The CDR3 is 16 residues long. Looked up from germline, CDR1 is SGHRS and CDR2 is YFSETQ. V shed 4 bases, J shed 4 bases, and the junction held 10 bases outside the gene matches. Drawing the rest from reference TRBV5-1 and TRBJ2-3, the complete variable domain is KAGVTQTPRYLIKTRGQQVTLSCSPISGHRSVSWYQQTPGQGLQFLFEYFSETQRNKGNFPGRFSGRQFSNSRSEMNVSTLELGDSALYLCASSAPRDREADTQYFGPGTRLTVL.

This clonotype came up a few times. J is TRBJ2-5 and V is TRBV7-9; 9 positions match TRBD2. With 5 bases clipped from V and 5 bases from J, the junction kept 9 bases outside the gene matches. Germline V CDR1 and CDR2: SEHNR, FQNEAQ (reference sequence). The CDR3 spans 15 residues. The CDR3 DNA follows: TGTGCCAGCAGCACTTTAGCGGGAGCTTGGGAGACCCAGTACTTC. It is translated as CASSTLAGAWETQYF. Looking up the rest from reference TRBV7-9 and TRBJ2-5 gives the full variable domain: DTGVSQNPRHKITKRGQNVTFRCDPISEHNRLYWYRQTLGQGPEFLTYFQNEAQLEKSRLLSDRFSAERPKGSFSTLEIQRTEQGDSAMYLCASSTLAGAWETQYFGPGTRLLVL.

This clonotype was recorded only once. The V and J genes are TRBV21-1 and TRBJ1-4. TRBV21-1 is noted as a pseudogene. This CDR3 comprises 18 residues. The CDR3 DNA is TGTGCCAGCAGCCGACGAGGTCCCACCCAGAGGCAAAATGAAAAACTGTTTTTT. Protein product: CASSRRGPTQRQNEKLFF.

The J gene is TRBJ2-1, the V gene TRBV5-1; TRBD1 aligns across 7 bases. The CDR3 has 14 residues. V lost 0 bases to trimming and J lost 10 bases; unmatched junction nucleotides: 7. Germline values: CDR1 SGHRS, CDR2 YFSETQ. The CDR3 protein is CASSLGQGDREQFF. Written as DNA, the CDR3 is TGCGCCAGCAGCTTGGGACAGGGCGATCGCGAGCAGTTCTTC.

The J gene is TRBJ2-1, the V gene TRBV20-1, with D possibly being TRBD2 (6 bases). The CDR3 has 15 amino acids. Between the trimmed V and J ends, which lost 1 base and 7 bases, there was a span of 17 bases. Germline CDR1 DFQATT, CDR2 SNEGSKA (reference sequence). The CDR3: CSARGRRERGNEQFF. The CDR3 DNA is TGCAGTGCTAGAGGACGACGGGAGCGTGGTAATGAGCAGTTCTTC.

This rearrangement joins TRBV9 to TRBJ2-3, with 9 positions matching TRBD2. Germline CDR1 SGDLS, CDR2 YYNGEE. With 4 bases clipped from V and 1 base from J, the junction kept 13 bases outside the gene matches. This CDR3 spans 18 amino acids. The CDR3 nucleotides are TGTGCCAGCAGCCCACGTCTAGCGGGGCCCCTTCGCACAGATACGCAGTATTTT. The encoded protein is CASSPRLAGPLRTDTQYF.

This clonotype was seen at least ten times. This chain joins TRBV27 and TRBJ2-6; D gene ambiguous. V dropped 5 bases and J dropped 2 bases, with 4 bases sitting between them. Germline V gives CDR1 MNHEY, CDR2 SMNVEV (reference sequence). The length of the CDR3 is 13 residues. As DNA, the CDR3 is TGTGCCAGCAGTGGGGCTGGGGCCAACGTCCTGACTTTC. This gives the protein CASSGAGANVLTF.

The chain has TRBV13 and TRBJ2-5, with TRBD1 as a possible D gene (6 bases). The end of the DNA is better explained by TRBJ2-7, so the J call may be wrong. CDR1 is PRHDT, CDR2 FYEKMQ, per germline (reference sequence). The CDR3 covers 14 residues. In DNA form, the CDR3 reads TGTGCCAGCAGCTTACCCCGGGACACCTACGAGCAGTACTTC. Translating it yields CASSLPRDTYEQYF.

This sequence joins TRBV3-1 and TRBJ2-5; D remains unclear. V was trimmed by 0 bases and J by 11 bases, leaving 16 bases between them. From germline, CDR1 is LGHDT and CDR2 YNNKEL (reference sequence). The CDR3 runs 14 residues. Here the CDR3 reads CASSQDVVGREQYF. The CDR3 coding sequence is TGTGCCAGCAGCCAAGACGTTGTGGGCAGAGAGCAGTACTTC.

The CDR3 spells CASSYLQGQLTDTQYF. CDR3 nucleotides: TGTGCCAGCAGCTACCTTCAGGGACAGCTCACAGATACGCAGTATTTT. The chain carries TRBV7-8 and TRBJ2-3, with 7 bases matching TRBD1. The CDR3 length is 16 residues. The V gene end was trimmed by 4 bases and the J gene end by 2 bases; junction bases not matched to a gene: 9. Germline-derived CDR1 and CDR2 are SGHVS and FQNEAQ.

This chain links TRBV7-3 with TRBJ2-1; 12 bases agree with TRBD1. This CDR3 contains 17 residues. Germline V gives CDR1 SGHTA, CDR2 FQGTGA. J gave up 3 bases and V 1 base, and 4 bases lay outside the gene matches. This CDR3 reads CASSLMGQGAIYNEQFF. CDR3 DNA: TGTGCCAGCAGCTTAATGGGACAGGGGGCTATCTACAATGAGCAGTTCTTC.

The V and J genes are TRBV5-5 and TRBJ2-5; no reliable D call. From germline, CDR1 is SGHKS and CDR2 YYEKEE (reference sequence). The V and J ends lost 0 bases and 7 bases respectively, with 13 bases between them. This CDR3 contains 14 residues. The CDR3 DNA reads as TGTGCCAGCAGCTTGGGTCAGCAAGAGATGACCCAGTACTTC. Residues: CASSLGQQEMTQYF.

The CDR3 loop reads CASSQTGPSLSGQYF. The CDR3 nucleotides are TGTGCCAGCAGCCAAACGGGGCCTTCTCTGAGCGGCCAGTACTTC. V usage is TRBV7-2 and J usage is TRBJ2-5, with D possibly being TRBD1 or TRBD2 (5 bases each). Germline CDR1 reads SGHTA; CDR2 reads FQGNSA. Deletions cut 5 bases from V and 10 bases from J, with 23 bases between. CDR3 length: 15 amino acids. The full variable domain, completed using reference TRBV7-2 and TRBJ2-5, is GAGVSQSPSNKVTEKGKDVELRCDPISGHTALYWYRQSLGQGLEFLIYFQGNSAPDKSGLPSDRFSAERTGGSVSTLTIQRTQQEDSAVYLCASSQTGPSLSGQYFGPGTRLLVL.

The rearrangement uses TRBV6-2 or TRBV6-3 and TRBJ2-7, with 7 bases matching TRBD1. CDR1 is MNHEY and CDR2 is SVGEGT in the germline V gene. J gave up 7 bases and V 0 bases, and 6 bases lay outside the gene matches. The CDR3 is 14 residues long. The CDR3 bases are TGTGCCAGCAGTTACTCTTACAGGGGTAGGGAGCAGTACTTC. This codes for CASSYSYRGREQYF.

This rearrangement joins TRBV9 to TRBJ2-5, with a weak D call TRBD2 (5 bases). The DNA matches TRBJ2-7 better at its end, which makes the J call doubtful. Looked up from germline, CDR1 is SGDLS and CDR2 is YYNGEE. CDR3 length equals 16 residues. The CDR3 here is CASSVESAGFGDEQYF. CDR3 in DNA: TGTGCCAGCAGCGTTGAGTCGGCGGGTTTTGGGGACGAGCAGTACTTC.

The chain links TRBV20-1 to TRBJ2-1; TRBD2 agrees at 7 bases. The CDR3 has 15 residues. Trimming at V came to 1 base and at J to 10 bases, leaving 13 bases not matched to a gene. Germline V gene data show CDR1 as DFQATT and CDR2 as SNEGSKA (reference sequence). This CDR3 reads CSARGRDYPREEQFF. CDR3 nucleotides: TGCAGTGCTAGAGGCCGGGACTACCCACGGGAGGAGCAGTTCTTC.

This sequence joins TRBV9 and TRBJ2-4; TRBD1 matches at 8 bases. The J call may be wrong; the DNA end is better matched by TRBJ2-7. The V gene's germline CDR1 is SGDLS and CDR2 YYNGEE. This CDR3 comprises 17 residues. The CDR3 DNA reads TGTGCCAGCAGCCTTGACCCGACAGGGGCCCTAACCTACGAGCAGTACTTC. Translation gives CASSLDPTGALTYEQYF.

This clonotype was observed a handful of times. The V call is TRBV4-2, the J call TRBJ1-5; 7 positions agree with TRBD1. The junction had 4 bases not matched to a gene; V was cut back by 3 bases and J by 2 bases. Germline V CDR1 and CDR2: LGHNA, YNFKEQ. CDR3 size: 15 residues. The CDR3 DNA reads as TGTGCCAGCAGCCACGGACAGGAGGGCAATCAGCCCCAGCATTTT. Its protein product is CASSHGQEGNQPQHF.

This clonotype has a single count. The gene calls are TRBV20-1 and TRBJ2-3; 14 bases are a match to TRBD2. CDR1 is DFQATT and CDR2 is SNEGSKA in the germline V gene (reference sequence). The CDR3 runs to 15 residues. After removal of 6 bases from V and 0 bases from J, the junction contained 2 bases not matched to a gene. CDR3 bases: TGCAGTGCCGGACTAGCGGGAGGTAGCACAGATACGCAGTATTTT. This codes for CSAGLAGGSTDTQYF.

The gene calls are TRBV10-2 and TRBJ2-6; D unresolved. Trimming shortened V by 6 bases and J by 0 bases, and 15 bases separated the two germline ends. Germline CDR1 reads WSHSY; CDR2 reads SAAADI. The CDR3 is 17 residues long. The CDR3 region is CASRKNSFSSGANVLTF. For the CDR3, the DNA is TGCGCCAGCAGAAAAAACAGCTTTAGCTCTGGGGCCAACGTCCTGACTTTC.